A single sample is the source of the 9 T cell receptor beta chains below, sequenced in a study of shared clonotypes between healthy human individuals. Measured with immunoSEQ multiplex PCR; TCRdb has only the in-frame clones, and not every one. Among roughly 1,100,000 clones, around four fifths were seen once, and the ten largest hold approximately 1.5%. The sample comprised memory CD4+ T cells sorted from blood. Subset meaning: CD45RA-negative fraction. All receptors come from a man between 18 and 35 years old in good health.

The V gene is TRBV2, the J gene TRBJ1-5, with D perhaps TRBD1 (5 bases). This CDR3 is 16 amino acids long. Trimming cost V 2 bases and J 0 bases, with 11 bases left between them. Germline V gene lookup returns CDR1 SNHLY and CDR2 FYNNEI. The CDR3 loop is CASSESRALSNQPQHF. In DNA, the CDR3 is TGTGCCAGCAGTGAAAGCAGGGCTCTTAGCAATCAGCCCCAGCATTTT.

This clone was picked up a small number of times. This chain joins TRBV7-9 and TRBJ2-7; D tentatively reads TRBD1 or TRBD2 (7 bases each). V shed 5 bases and J shed 3 bases, with 26 bases lying between them. This CDR3 has 18 amino acids. Germline V gene sequence: CDR1 SEHNR, CDR2 FQNEAQ (reference sequence). This CDR3 reads CASSPRGGGSPPYYEQYF. The CDR3 DNA sequence: TGTGCCAGCAGCCCAAGAGGGGGCGGGAGTCCTCCCTACTACGAGCAGTACTTC.

The chain joins TRBV5-1 to TRBJ2-7, with 7 nucleotides matching TRBD1. Trimming took 2 bases from V and 3 from J; bases not matched to a gene: 8. This CDR3 is 15 amino acids long. CDR1 and CDR2 (germline): SGHRS, YFSETQ. The CDR3 DNA is TGCGCCAGCAGCTTCGACAGGGTTGGCCTCTACGAGCAGTACTTC. This gives the protein CASSFDRVGLYEQYF.

The chain links TRBV19 to TRBJ2-5; 9 bases agree with TRBD1. This CDR3 has 16 residues. The V gene end was trimmed by 4 bases and the J gene end by 0 bases; junction bases not matched to a gene: 6. Per germline, CDR1 LNHDA and CDR2 SQIVND (reference sequence). The CDR3 DNA reads as TGTGCCAGTAGTACCACAGGGGGCCCTAACCAAGAGACCCAGTACTTC. It encodes CASSTTGGPNQETQYF.

This clone came up once. CDR3 protein: CASSEGAGGPGELFF. The DNA of the CDR3 is TGTGCCAGCAGTGAAGGGGCAGGGGGGCCCGGGGAGCTGTTTTTT. J is TRBJ2-2 and V is TRBV2; possibly TRBD1 for D (7 bases). Deletions cut 1 base from V and 6 bases from J, with 12 bases between. The CDR3 consists of 15 residues. Germline lookup yields CDR1 SNHLY and CDR2 FYNNEI.

The V call is TRBV6-4, the J call TRBJ2-7; D gene unclear. Per the germline V gene, CDR1 is MRHNA and CDR2 is SNTAGT. V lost 0 bases and J lost 2, with 20 bases in between. There are 18 residues in the CDR3. Here the CDR3 DNA reads TGTGCCAGCAGTGACTCACGAATGCGACTTTGGTGGGCCTACGAGCAGTACTTC. Encoded protein: CASSDSRMRLWWAYEQYF.

In its sample, this clone was seen once. The chain links TRBV2 to TRBJ2-1; TRBD1 matches 10 bases. Germline V lookup: CDR1 SNHLY, CDR2 FYNNEI. The CDR3 extends over 15 amino acids. V lost 6 bases, J lost 1 base, and 3 bases stayed unmatched. DNA for the CDR3: TGTGCCAGCAGATCGGACAGGGGGTCCTACAATGAGCAGTTCTTC. Translated, it gives CASRSDRGSYNEQFF.

J is TRBJ2-1 and V is TRBV5-1; D could derive from TRBD1 or TRBD2 (5 bases each). The CDR3 covers 13 residues. Between the trimmed V and J ends, which lost 5 bases and 5 bases, there was a span of 11 bases. CDR1 SGHRS and CDR2 YFSETQ come from the germline V gene. The CDR3 bases are TGCGCCAGCAGTCCCTGGGGGAACAATGAGCAGTTCTTC. It encodes CASSPWGNNEQFF.

V usage is TRBV28 and J usage is TRBJ2-7; 10 nucleotides agree with TRBD1. The junction had 11 bases not matched to a gene; V was cut back by 10 bases and J by 5 bases. CDR1 MDHEN and CDR2 SYDVKM come from the germline V gene. The CDR3 is made up of 14 amino acids. This chain's CDR3 is CATMDRGGYHEQYF. The CDR3 nucleotides are TGTGCCACCATGGACAGGGGGGGCTACCACGAGCAGTACTTC.